This T cell receptor (beta chain) was retrieved from a study of OX40 agonist ivuxolimab in advanced cancers. The overall study: People in dose escalation had one of these cancers: hepatocellular carcinoma, melanoma, renal cell or head and neck cancer.

TCRdb's table, derived via immunoSEQ multiplex PCR, lists solely in-frame clones and lacks some. The sample has approximately 56,000 clones, about nine tenths seen once; the top ten hold more than 13%. Deletions cut 3 bases from V and 3 bases from J, with 12 bases between. CDR3 length: 14 amino acids. Per the germline V gene, CDR1 is MNHEY and CDR2 is SVGAGI. Comment on this clone: The antigen remains undetermined.

Whole-study findings and limits: Fewer expanded clones were found on average in CD4+ than in CD8+ T cells.

This receptor was identified in an adult with an advanced solid tumor such as melanoma, head and neck, liver or kidney cancer. This rearrangement joins TRBV6-5 to TRBJ2-7; TRBD2 might be the D (5 bases). The sample in question was CD4+ or CD8+ T cells sorted from blood, obtained in a trial of the OX40 agonist ivuxolimab. The chain's CDR3 is CASSYDGNNYEQYF. DNA of the CDR3: TGTGCCAGCAGTTATGACGGGAATAACTACGAGCAGTACTTC.